This TCR beta chain emerged from a study of T-cell reconstitution after alpha-beta-depleted transplantation in children. Study-level results: From newly produced T cells came most of the T-cell counts and diversity one year after transplant. The origin of high day-60 TCRbeta diversity in some patients lay in surviving recipient T cells and thymic progenitors.

This clonotype showed up just a few times. Its antigen is not identified. Construction of the TCRbeta library involved unique molecular identifiers. TCRdb re-derived calls from the PCR reads in MiXCR, one entry per CDR3 protein. The sample holds 100,000 or so distinct CDR3 sequences, less than 20% seen once. This TCR was recovered from a male patient aged 2 to 10 who had a stem cell transplant for acute lymphoblastic leukemia, so the T cells may come from the graft donor. Sequencing was performed on PBMCs, mostly from graft donor cells, taken 180 days after TCRalphabeta/CD19-depleted stem cell transplant.

As DNA, the CDR3 is TGTGCCAGCAGTTTACGGGGGGGCTCCTACAATGAGCAGTTCTTC. Its protein is CASSLRGGSYNEQFF. The genes are TRBV27 and TRBJ2-1, with 8 bases lining up with TRBD2. The germline V gene has CDR1 MNHEY and CDR2 SMNVEV (reference sequence). V was clipped by 2 bases and J by 0 bases; unmatched bases: 0. CDR3 length equals 15 residues.